The clone carrying this T cell receptor beta chain has a handful of counts. This specimen belongs to a study of T-cell memory formation after mild COVID-19. Per the germline V gene, CDR1 is SGHDN and CDR2 is FVKESK. The CDR3 loop spans 18 amino acids. With V trimmed by 7 bases and J by 2 bases, 15 bases remained unmatched. TCRdb re-called the 5' RACE reads through MiXCR, storing one row per CDR3 protein. Counted here are approximately 430,000 distinct CDR3 sequences, 23% occurring once; the ten biggest clones make up approximately 14%. V usage is TRBV14 and J usage is TRBJ1-3, with 9 bases identical to TRBD1. Sequenced sample: PBMCs or a T cell subset sorted from them (not recorded which). The sequence came from an adult woman who had mild COVID-19 (a few samples of this study predate the infection). Cell type and time point are not known. CDR3 bases: TGTGCCAGCACCTGGACCCAGGACAGGGGAACACCTGGAAACACCATATATTTT. This codes for CASTWTQDRGTPGNTIYF.